These 11 T cell receptor beta chains were sequenced from one sample in a study of blood T cell repertoires in COVID-19. Libraries were prepared by immunoSEQ multiplex PCR; TCRdb keeps only in-frame clonotypes and omits some of them. This sample has more than 300,000 clones, with around 90% found just once. Sequenced sample: peripheral blood. The receptors shown here come from a man aged 18 to 29 who had recovered from COVID-19.

The rearrangement joins TRBV6-6 to TRBJ2-5; possibly TRBD2 for D (5 bases). The CDR3 contains 13 residues. Germline values: CDR1 MNHNY, CDR2 SVGAGI (reference sequence). The V end was cut by 2 bases, the J end by 5 bases, with 9 bases between. CDR3 region: CASSYPPGETQYF. The CDR3 DNA follows: TGTGCCAGCAGTTACCCCCCGGGGGAGACCCAGTACTTC.

This chain links TRBV7-9 with TRBJ2-3; a weak D match, TRBD2 (5 bases). Trimming cost V 5 bases and J 4 bases, with 13 bases left between them. Germline CDR1 SEHNR, CDR2 FQNEAQ (reference sequence). This CDR3 is 14 amino acids long. The CDR3 nucleotides read TGTGCCAGCAGCCAAACTATTAGCGCAGATACGCAGTATTTT. Encoded protein: CASSQTISADTQYF.

Regarding this clone: The same CDR3 can be traced to other DNA sequences in this sample. This chain links TRBV7-9 with TRBJ2-7; TRBD1 matches 7 bases. The CDR3 runs to 13 residues. CDR1 is SEHNR, CDR2 FQNEAQ, per germline (reference sequence). Trimming cost V 3 bases and J 4 bases; bases outside gene matches: 3. The CDR3 sequence: CASSFGQAYEQYF. The CDR3 bases are TGTGCCAGCAGCTTCGGACAGGCTTACGAGCAGTACTTC. Variable domain in full (rest from reference TRBV7-9 and TRBJ2-7): DTGVSQNPRHKITKRGQNVTFRCDPISEHNRLYWYRQTLGQGPEFLTYFQNEAQLEKSRLLSDRFSAERPKGSFSTLEIQRTEQGDSAMYLCASSFGQAYEQYFGPGTRLTVT.

The sample holds one count of this clone. The chain uses TRBV30 and TRBJ2-1, with D possibly being TRBD1 (5 bases). In germline, CDR1 is GTSNPN, CDR2 SVGIG (reference sequence). This CDR3 is 12 amino acids long. Trimming took off 1 base at V and 4 bases at J, with 5 bases between the two ends. CDR3 DNA sequence: TGTGCCTGGAGTGAGGGGTACAATGAGCAGTTCTTC. Translated: CAWSEGYNEQFF.

The chain is built from TRBV11-2 and TRBJ1-1; TRBD1 aligns across 7 bases. This CDR3 has 14 amino acids. The V and J ends lost 5 bases and 4 bases, in that order; junction bases with no gene match: 7. Germline lookup yields CDR1 SGHAT and CDR2 FQNNGV. Written as DNA, the CDR3 is TGTGCCAGCAGCACACCAGGGGGAGGCACTGAAGCTTTCTTT. It is translated as CASSTPGGGTEAFF.

The chain is built from TRBV6-5 and TRBJ2-7; 8 nucleotides align to TRBD1. Per the germline V gene, CDR1 is MNHEY and CDR2 is SVGAGI. V lost 0 bases and J lost 4; bases outside the gene matches: 5. The CDR3 length is 15 residues. CDR3 sequence: CASSYSGRTGYEQYF. The CDR3 DNA reads TGTGCCAGCAGTTACTCGGGCCGGACAGGGTACGAGCAGTACTTC.

CDR3 nucleotides: TGCGCCAGCAGCTTACAGGGCGGTGGGGAAAAACTGTTTTTT. The encoded protein is CASSLQGGGEKLFF. V gene TRBV5-1 combines with J gene TRBJ1-4, with a weak D call TRBD1 (6 bases). V lost 2 bases and J 8 bases, leaving 13 bases between the germline ends. Germline CDR1 and CDR2: SGHRS and YFSETQ. CDR3 length equals 14 residues.

The chain joins TRBV6-5 to TRBJ1-6; 7 nucleotides agree with TRBD1. The germline gives CDR1 MNHEY, CDR2 SVGAGI. With 10 bases clipped from V and 7 bases from J, the junction kept 4 bases outside the gene matches. This CDR3 has 12 residues. CDR3 amino acids: CAIRTGNSPLHF. CDR3 nucleotide sequence: TGTGCCATACGGACAGGCAATTCACCCCTCCACTTT.

The chain uses TRBV18 and TRBJ1-4, with D uncertain. Per germline, CDR1 KGHSH and CDR2 LQKENI. The CDR3 has 14 residues. Trimming pared 0 bases from V and 7 bases from J, leaving 9 bases between. The CDR3: CASSPPELSEKLFF. The DNA for the CDR3 is TGTGCCAGCTCACCACCGGAGTTATCTGAAAAACTGTTTTTT.

The chain carries TRBV24-1 and TRBJ2-2; D may be TRBD2 (6 bases). The germline CDR1 and CDR2 sequences are KGHDR and SFDVKD. V was trimmed by 7 bases and J by 1 base, leaving 12 bases between them. CDR3 length: 15 amino acids. CDR3 bases: TGTGCCACCAGCTCTGGTAGCGGGAACACCGGGGAGCTGTTTTTT. It translates to CATSSGSGNTGELFF.

In DNA, the CDR3 is TGCACCGACGGGGGAGGAGCGGGAGTAACAGATACGCAGTATTTT. Translating it yields CTDGGGAGVTDTQYF. The rearrangement joins TRBV1 to TRBJ2-3; the table assigns TRBD2, which was not confirmed against the DNA. TRBV1 is termed a pseudogene. The CDR3 runs 15 residues.